These 30 T cell receptor beta chains came from one sample sequenced in a study of immune heterogeneity within non-small cell lung tumors. With roughly 600 ng used per sample, the template was genomic DNA from bulk tumor. While surgery was under way, several biopsies spaced far apart were taken per primary tumor. The study enrolled patients with untreated, newly diagnosed non-small cell lung cancer who underwent curative surgery. The TCR beta CDR3 region was amplified by multiplex PCR employing 32 V and 13 J primers. MiXCR, applied by TCRdb to the multiplex PCR reads, yields one record per CDR3 protein. The sample has around 6,000 distinct CDR3 sequences, 22% seen once; the top ten hold more than 6.5%. Sequencing used lung tumor tissue. These receptors were taken from a man in his 70s with non-small cell lung cancer.

This clonotype was picked up a small number of times. The chain uses TRBV7-9 and TRBJ2-5, with D maybe TRBD1 (5 bases). V was cut by 5 bases and J by 4 bases, with 14 bases left in between. This CDR3 is built from 14 residues. In germline, CDR1 is SEHNR, CDR2 FQNEAQ (reference sequence). The CDR3 loop reads CASSPGWQGETQYF. The DNA for the CDR3 is TGTGCCAGCAGCCCCGGTTGGCAGGGAGAGACCCAGTACTTC.

The V call is TRBV2, the J call TRBJ2-1, with 8 bases that match TRBD1. Germline trimming cut 4 bases from V and 12 bases from J; bases unmatched to any gene: 11. There are 14 residues in the CDR3. Germline lookup yields CDR1 SNHLY and CDR2 FYNNEI. The DNA of the CDR3 is TGTGCCAGCAGTGTCAATCGGGACAGGCCAGCGCAGTTCTTC. Amino acid sequence: CASSVNRDRPAQFF.

This clonotype is categorized as medium-sized (0.01 to 0.1%). The chain joins TRBV2 to TRBJ2-3, with 7 bases identical to TRBD1. Germline lookup yields CDR1 SNHLY and CDR2 FYNNEI. The CDR3 runs 15 residues. Trimming took 4 bases from V and 2 from J; bases not matched to a gene: 6. CDR3: CASSAPGQSTDTQYF. In nucleotides, the CDR3 is TGTGCCAGCAGTGCACCGGGACAGTCCACAGATACGCAGTATTTT.

The J gene is TRBJ1-1, the V gene TRBV24-1, with D unresolved. The CDR3 consists of 15 residues. Trimming took 0 bases from V and 5 from J, leaving 12 bases between them. Germline values: CDR1 KGHDR, CDR2 SFDVKD. Here the CDR3 DNA reads TGTGCCACCAGTGATTTGAGTAAGGGAGGAACTGAAGCTTTCTTT. Its protein is CATSDLSKGGTEAFF.

This clonotype came up many times. J is TRBJ2-7 and V is TRBV28, with a weak D call TRBD1 (6 bases). The V gene lost 3 bases and the J gene lost 0 bases, with 27 bases spanning the gap. CDR1 and CDR2 (germline): MDHEN, SYDVKM. The CDR3 runs to 20 residues. The CDR3 DNA reads as TGTGCCAGCAGTTTGACGTTGGGGCCCTGGGGGCCCTTTTACTCCTACGAGCAGTACTTC. Amino acids: CASSLTLGPWGPFYSYEQYF.

This clonotype has a count of ten or more. V and J are TRBV9 and TRBJ2-3; a possible D gene is TRBD1 (5 bases). This CDR3 spans 14 amino acids. V was trimmed by 2 bases and J by 4 bases, leaving 11 bases between them. Germline CDR1 reads SGDLS; CDR2 reads YYNGEE. CDR3 protein: CASSVGAYADTQYF. In DNA, the CDR3 is TGTGCCAGCAGCGTTGGGGCCTATGCAGATACGCAGTATTTT.

V usage is TRBV20-1 and J usage is TRBJ1-2; 10 bases are a match to TRBD1. Germline assignment: CDR1 DFQATT and CDR2 SNEGSKA (reference sequence). Trimming cost V 5 bases and J 7 bases; bases outside gene matches: 13. This CDR3 spans 15 amino acids. As DNA, the CDR3 is TGCAGTGCTGGTCATACAGGGACAGGGGCAGGTGGCTACACCTTC. Its translation: CSAGHTGTGAGGYTF.

J is TRBJ2-3 and V is TRBV19; the match to TRBD1 covers 11 bases. Germline CDR1 reads LNHDA; CDR2 reads SQIVND (reference sequence). V gave up 4 bases and J gave up 4 bases; unmatched junction bases: 7. There are 16 residues in the CDR3. The CDR3 DNA reads TGTGCCAGTAGTACCCGGGACAGGGGGTTTCCAGATACGCAGTATTTT. As protein: CASSTRDRGFPDTQYF. The complete variable domain, with remaining parts taken from reference TRBV19 and TRBJ2-3, reads DGGITQSPKYLFRKEGQNVTLSCEQNLNHDAMYWYRQDPGQGLRLIYYSQIVNDFQKGDIAEGYSVSREKKESFPLTVTSAQKNPTAFYLCASSTRDRGFPDTQYFGPGTRLTVL.

By frequency in the sample, this clonotype is medium-sized. The genes are TRBV30 and TRBJ1-6; 9 nucleotides agree with TRBD1. Germline V gene data show CDR1 as GTSNPN and CDR2 as SVGIG (reference sequence). V lost 5 bases, J lost 10 bases, and 12 bases stayed unmatched. The CDR3 runs to 15 residues. The CDR3 loop is CAWDLAGTGNSPLHF. CDR3 nucleotide sequence: TGTGCCTGGGACCTCGCCGGGACAGGGAACTCACCCCTCCACTTT.

This clonotype was seen many times. This chain links TRBV7-2 with TRBJ1-5; no definite D call. V was clipped by 1 base and J by 1 base, with 5 bases between them. The germline V gene has CDR1 SGHTA and CDR2 FQGNSA. The CDR3 has 14 amino acids. CDR3 loop: CASSLGLSNQPQHF. CDR3 DNA: TGTGCCAGCAGCTTAGGACTGAGCAATCAGCCCCAGCATTTT.

In this sample, this clonotype turned up a few times. The chain carries TRBV5-1 and TRBJ2-2, with a possible D match to TRBD1 (5 bases). Germline values: CDR1 SGHRS, CDR2 YFSETQ. This CDR3 comprises 14 residues. The V end was cut by 5 bases, the J end by 3 bases, with 11 bases between. CDR3 nucleotides: TGCGCCAGCAGTAGGGGTTCGGACACCGGGGAGCTGTTTTTT. It yields the protein CASSRGSDTGELFF.

This clonotype is medium-sized in the sample. The chain couples TRBV30 to TRBJ2-1, with D maybe TRBD1 (6 bases). The CDR3 spans 14 residues. V was clipped by 3 bases and J by 0 bases, with 9 bases between them. Germline V CDR1 and CDR2: GTSNPN, SVGIG (reference sequence). The DNA of the CDR3 is TGTGCCTGGAGAAGGGGGAGCTCCTACAATGAGCAGTTCTTC. This codes for CAWRRGSSYNEQFF.

This clonotype has a handful of counts. This may arise from a read error, as a much more abundant clone is one base away. The gene calls are TRBV27 and TRBJ2-7, with 8 bases fitting TRBD2. Germline V gene data show CDR1 as MNHEY and CDR2 as SMNVEV (reference sequence). Germline trimming cut 2 bases from V and 2 bases from J; bases unmatched to any gene: 17. CDR3 size: 19 residues. The CDR3 reads CASSLPSGGAGGGAYEQYF. In DNA, the CDR3 is TGTGCCAGCAGTTTACCCTCGGGCGGGGCGGGAGGAGGGGCCTACGAGCAGTACTTC.

This clonotype qualifies as medium-sized. V and J are TRBV12-3 or TRBV12-4 and TRBJ2-1; 16 bases align to TRBD2. V lost 5 bases to trimming and J lost 15 bases; unmatched junction nucleotides: 10. CDR3 length: 15 residues. Here the CDR3 DNA reads TGTGCCAGCAGTCAAGGGACTAGCGGGGGGGCCTGGTGGTTCTTC. Translation: CASSQGTSGGAWWFF.

This clonotype is judged medium-sized (0.01 to 0.1%). The chain links TRBV5-5 to TRBJ2-4; unclear D gene. Trimming removed 4 bases from V and 2 bases from J, with 13 bases in between. The germline V gene has CDR1 SGHKS and CDR2 YYEKEE (reference sequence). The CDR3 is 15 amino acids. The CDR3 here is CASSPTAPTKNIQYF. The DNA for the CDR3 is TGTGCCAGCAGCCCCACAGCCCCGACCAAAAACATTCAGTACTTC.

The chain joins TRBV5-6 to TRBJ1-1; D is undetermined. CDR1 and CDR2 from the germline V gene are SGHDT and YYEEEE. The germline V and J ends were trimmed by 1 base and 0 bases, with 7 bases remaining between them. This CDR3 spans 14 amino acids. CDR3 amino acids: CASSLRQLNTEAFF. CDR3 DNA: TGTGCCAGCAGCTTGCGGCAGCTGAACACTGAAGCTTTCTTT.

This clonotype was seen more than once but under ten times. An end of the junction differs from the germline gene, which may be a read error. The V call is TRBV11-2, the J call TRBJ1-1; D is possibly TRBD1 (5 bases). Germline V gene sequence: CDR1 SGHAT, CDR2 FQNNGV. The CDR3 extends over 15 amino acids. This CDR3 reads CANSFTTGAEIEAFF. The CDR3 region has the DNA TGTGCCAACAGCTTCACTACCGGGGCCGAGATTGAAGCTTTCTTT.

The V and J genes are TRBV20-1 and TRBJ2-1; maybe TRBD2 (7 bases). V was cut by 0 bases and J by 5 bases, with 20 bases left in between. The germline V gene encodes CDR1 DFQATT and CDR2 SNEGSKA (reference sequence). CDR3 length: 17 amino acids. In DNA form, the CDR3 reads TGCAGTGCTAGAGATTGGGGGGGGCTAGCGGACAACAATGAGCAGTTCTTC. Protein sequence: CSARDWGGLADNNEQFF.

The rearrangement links TRBV11-2 to TRBJ1-1; no clear D. The V end was cut by 2 bases, the J end by 8 bases, with 9 bases between. There are 12 residues in the CDR3. Germline CDR1 and CDR2: SGHAT and FQNNGV. The CDR3: CASSLRVGEAFF. DNA of the CDR3: TGTGCCAGCAGCTTAAGGGTCGGAGAAGCTTTCTTT.

Comment on this clonotype: A read error may be the cause here, since a much bigger clone is one base away. The chain combines TRBV28 with TRBJ1-3, with a weak D call TRBD1 (6 bases). Germline CDR1 MDHEN, CDR2 SYDVKM. CDR3 length: 15 residues. V was trimmed by 4 bases and J by 0 bases, leaving 10 bases between them. The CDR3 loop is CASSYTGTSGNTIYF. CDR3 DNA: TGTGCCAGCAGTTACACAGGGACCTCTGGAAACACCATATATTTT.

As concerns this clonotype: A read error may produce the germline difference seen at one junction end. The chain couples TRBV10-3 to TRBJ1-5; no clear D gene. The CDR3 sequence is 13 residues long. The germline V gene has CDR1 ENHRY and CDR2 SYGVKD. DNA of the CDR3: TGTGCCGTCAGTGAGGGCGAGAATCAGCCCCAGCATTTT. This sequence encodes CAVSEGENQPQHF.

This clonotype counts as medium-sized. This chain connects TRBV20-1 to TRBJ2-1; D perhaps matches TRBD2 (5 bases). The CDR3 spans 15 residues. Germline V gives CDR1 DFQATT, CDR2 SNEGSKA (reference sequence). Between the trimmed V and J ends, which lost 5 bases and 5 bases, there was a span of 19 bases. Here the CDR3 reads CSAQIRGSVNNEQFF. Here the CDR3 DNA reads TGCAGTGCTCAGATCCGGGGTAGCGTCAACAATGAGCAGTTCTTC.

The V and J genes are TRBV6-2 or TRBV6-3 and TRBJ1-5, with D uncertain. This CDR3 has 12 residues. V lost 0 bases and J 7 bases, leaving 4 bases between the germline ends. CDR1 is MNHEY and CDR2 is SVGEGT in the germline V gene. The CDR3 loop reads CASSYSPQPQHF. As DNA, the CDR3 is TGTGCCAGCAGTTACTCCCCCCAGCCCCAGCATTTT.

As concerns this clonotype: An end of the junction does not agree with germline; a read error may underlie this. This rearrangement joins TRBV28 to TRBJ2-1; D perhaps matches TRBD2 (5 bases). This CDR3 contains 14 residues. Germline V gene sequence: CDR1 MDHEN, CDR2 SYDVKM. DNA of the CDR3: TGTGCCAGCAGTGTTCGTAGCGTAAACAAGGAGCAGTTCTTC. Encoded protein: CASSVRSVNKEQFF. The full variable domain, completed using reference TRBV28 and TRBJ2-1, is DVKVTQSSRYLVKRTGEKVFLECVQDMDHENMFWYRQDPGLGLRLIYFSYDVKMKEKGDIPEGYSVSREKKERFSLILESASTNQTSMYLCASSVRSVNKEQFFGPGTRLTVL.

For this clonotype: This may arise from a read error, as a much more abundant clone is one base away. This sequence joins TRBV4-1 and TRBJ1-4; D unclear. Germline V gene data show CDR1 as MGHRA and CDR2 as YSYEKL. There are 15 residues in the CDR3. This CDR3 is CASSLTVSTNGKLFF. The CDR3 DNA is TGCGCCAGCAGTCTCACAGTATCAACTAATGGAAAACTGTTTTTT.

This clonotype is large in the sample. This chain's CDR3 is CATSRGDRVGDGYTF. The CDR3, as DNA: TGTGCCACCAGCAGAGGGGACAGGGTGGGAGATGGCTACACCTTC. This rearrangement joins TRBV15 to TRBJ1-2; 9 bases fit TRBD1. CDR3 length: 15 residues. Germline V CDR1 and CDR2: LNHNV, YYDKDF (reference sequence). V was clipped by 1 base and J by 6 bases; unmatched bases: 6.

In the case of this clonotype: A much larger clone sits a single nucleotide away, making a read error possible. This chain uses TRBV7-8 with TRBJ1-2; 7 bases are a match to TRBD1. Germline values: CDR1 SGHVS, CDR2 FQNEAQ. The CDR3 extends over 16 amino acids. The CDR3: CDSSLGGPQENYGYTF. The CDR3 region has the DNA TGTGACAGCAGCTTAGGGGGCCCCCAAGAGAACTATGGCTACACCTTC.

By share, this clonotype ranks as medium-sized (0.01 to 0.1%). The chain couples TRBV7-2 to TRBJ2-1; 11 nucleotides align to TRBD2. V shed 6 bases and J 7 bases; nucleotides not matched to a gene: 5. Per the germline V gene, CDR1 is SGHTA and CDR2 is FQGNSA. The CDR3 sequence is 14 residues long. Here the CDR3 reads CASRASGGKNEQFF. The CDR3 coding sequence is TGTGCCAGCAGGGCTAGCGGGGGGAAGAATGAGCAGTTCTTC.

This sequence joins TRBV3-1 and TRBJ1-4; tentative D call: TRBD1 (6 bases). V was clipped by 3 bases and J by 4 bases, with 12 bases between them. This CDR3 has 15 residues. Germline lookup yields CDR1 LGHDT and CDR2 YNNKEL (reference sequence). This CDR3 reads CASSQGGGGNEKLFF. CDR3 nucleotides: TGTGCCAGCAGCCAGGGCGGAGGGGGTAATGAAAAACTGTTTTTT.

Points on this clonotype: One junction end disagrees with the germline gene, perhaps due to a read error. The V call is TRBV6-1, the J call TRBJ2-7, with TRBD2 identical over 14 bases. The CDR3 runs to 16 residues. Per germline, CDR1 MNHNS and CDR2 SASEGT. DNA of the CDR3: TGTACCAGCAGTACCTGGGGACTAGCGGGAGTTGACGAGCAGTACTTC. Protein product: CTSSTWGLAGVDEQYF.